The present T cell receptor beta chain was sequenced within a study of T-cell reconstitution after alpha-beta-depleted transplantation in children (dated by TCRdb to the mid-2010s). Looking at the study overall: The study quantitatively tracked T-cell immune reconstitution after TCRalphabeta/CD19-depleted allogeneic hematopoietic cell transplantation in children using TCR repertoire profiling.

Receptors were amplified or captured by PCR. The instrument was an Illumina HiSeq 2500. Molecular barcoding was employed in the preparation of TCR libraries, with unique molecular identifiers being used to normalize TCRbeta repertoire quantification. In TCRdb, the public reads were trimmed at Q25 with fastp and aligned with MiXCR, with productive beta chains retained. Rows are combined by CDR3 protein, so each entry shows the most common genes and DNA. The sample yields 60,000 to 85,000 distinct CDR3 sequences; approximately 18% were counted once. In total, the top ten clones hold less than 60% of the sample. This sample's treatment or condition label indicates: allogeneic hematopoietic cell transplantation with graft depleted of TCRalphabeta T cells and CD19 B cells. The transplant recipients were children given TCRalphabeta/CD19-depleted allogeneic hematopoietic cell grafts. For this clonotype: Its antigen specificity is not known. Per-base qualities were not stored, and no clone one base away is much larger.

General findings and caveats noted by the study authors: Hyperexpanded clone frequencies declined over subsequent months; after one year, T-cell counts and TCRbeta diversity were mostly attributed to newly produced T cells. The apparently early alphabetaT-cell count recovery about two months after transplant was reportedly dependent on only several hundred rapidly expanded clones derived from non-depleted graft cells. In some patients, high TCRbeta diversity at day 60 was attributed to recipient T cells and intrathymic progenitors that had survived conditioning.

The CDR3, cysteine through phenylalanine, is 17 amino acids long. CDR3 DNA only is kept here, 51 bases in frame from base 1. At the junction V is shortened by 0 bases and J by 3 bases, with 12 bases in between. CDR1 and CDR2 (SGHAT, FQNNGV) derive from the germline V gene. The chain couples TRBV11-2 to TRBJ2-6, and perhaps TRBD1 as D gene, on 6 matching bases. This TCR was recovered from a male patient between 2 and 10 years old who had a stem cell transplant for acute lymphoblastic leukemia, so the T cells may come from the graft donor. The starting material was PBMCs, mostly from graft donor cells, obtained 360 days after TCRalphabeta/CD19-depleted stem cell transplant. The base sequence is TGTGCCAGCAGCTTAGAGCGAAGGGGGATTGGGGCCAACGTCCTGACTTTC. Its protein is CASSLERRGIGANVLTF.